These 27 T cell receptor beta chains came from one sample sequenced in a study of regulatory and conventional T cells in RAG deficiency. The sorted regulatory T cells were CD4+, CD25-high and CD127-low, with genomic DNA sequenced. Profiling relied on immunoSEQ multiplex PCR, and the TCRdb table lists in-frame clones only, not all of them. Of roughly 28,000 clones listed, about 93% are singletons. The same data also contributed to another study, on regulatory T cells. From that second work: Primers: 52 TRBV forward and 13 TRBJ reverse.

Sequenced material: Tregs sorted from blood. The receptors come from a human donor in good health.

This sequence joins TRBV7-3 and TRBJ2-3, with D unclear. This CDR3 comprises 15 residues. CDR1 and CDR2 from the germline V gene are SGHTA and FQGTGA. V dropped 3 bases and J dropped 2 bases, with 12 bases sitting between them. CDR3: CASSFAPAPTDTQYF. The CDR3 coding sequence is TGTGCCAGCAGCTTTGCCCCGGCTCCCACAGATACGCAGTATTTT. The full variable domain, rest sourced from reference TRBV7-3 and TRBJ2-3, is GAGVSQTPSNKVTEKGKYVELRCDPISGHTALYWYRQSLGQGPEFLIYFQGTGAADDSGLPNDRFFAVRPEGSVSTLKIQRTERGDSAVYLCASSFAPAPTDTQYFGPGTRLTVL.

This chain links TRBV5-6 with TRBJ1-2; D remains unclear. Germline values: CDR1 SGHDT, CDR2 YYEEEE. Trimming left V 0 bases short and J 2 bases short, with 8 bases between. The CDR3 is made up of 14 amino acids. The DNA of the CDR3 is TGTGCCAGCAGCTTGGGCAGAGAAAACTATGGCTACACCTTC. This translates into CASSLGRENYGYTF.

This chain connects TRBV6-1 to TRBJ2-2; no definite D call. CDR1 is MNHNS and CDR2 is SASEGT in the germline V gene. V dropped 1 base and J dropped 2 bases, with 2 bases sitting between them. The CDR3 spans 13 residues. CDR3 sequence: CASSEVNTGELFF. The CDR3, as DNA: TGTGCCAGCAGTGAAGTAAACACCGGGGAGCTGTTTTTT.

The chain employs TRBV9 and TRBJ2-7; D not resolved. CDR1 SGDLS and CDR2 YYNGEE come from the germline V gene. V dropped 4 bases and J dropped 2 bases, with 10 bases sitting between them. CDR3 length: 13 amino acids. This CDR3 is CASSIRAPYEQYF. The DNA of the CDR3 is TGTGCCAGCAGCATTAGGGCCCCCTACGAGCAGTACTTC.

The chain has TRBV21-1 and TRBJ2-2; the table gives TRBD1 as D, unverified against the DNA. TRBV21-1 represents a pseudogene. The CDR3 totals 16 residues. The CDR3 reads CASSTARDRNTGELFF. DNA of the CDR3: TGTGCCAGCAGCACAGCCCGGGACAGGAACACCGGGGAGCTGTTTTTT.

In its sample, this clone was seen once. The V call is TRBV19, the J call TRBJ2-3; 9 positions match TRBD2. The germline V gene encodes CDR1 LNHDA and CDR2 SQIVND (reference sequence). J was trimmed by 0 bases and V by 6 bases; bases with no gene match: 7. The CDR3 is 16 amino acids. The CDR3 DNA sequence: TGTGCCAGTAGCATCCCTAGCGGGGTTAGCACAGATACGCAGTATTTT. It specifies CASSIPSGVSTDTQYF. Full variable domain (outside the CDR3, taken from reference TRBV19 and TRBJ2-3): DGGITQSPKYLFRKEGQNVTLSCEQNLNHDAMYWYRQDPGQGLRLIYYSQIVNDFQKGDIAEGYSVSREKKESFPLTVTSAQKNPTAFYLCASSIPSGVSTDTQYFGPGTRLTVL.

The chain uses TRBV7-9 and TRBJ1-1; D is unclear. The germline V gene encodes CDR1 SEHNR and CDR2 FQNEAQ (reference sequence). This CDR3 contains 12 residues. The V end was cut by 5 bases, the J end by 6 bases, with 10 bases between. The CDR3 region is CASSLRAAEAFF. The CDR3, as DNA: TGTGCCAGCAGCCTTAGGGCGGCTGAAGCTTTCTTT.

This sequence joins TRBV11-2 and TRBJ2-7; 7 bases agree with TRBD1. The CDR3 spans 14 residues. CDR1 SGHAT and CDR2 FQNNGV come from the germline V gene. The trim removed 1 base at V and 8 bases at J, leaving 8 bases unmatched. CDR3: CASSLVDRVPQQYF. The CDR3 DNA reads as TGTGCCAGCAGCTTAGTAGACAGGGTCCCTCAGCAGTACTTC. Full variable domain (outside the CDR3, taken from reference TRBV11-2 and TRBJ2-7): EAGVAQSPRYKIIEKRQSVAFWCNPISGHATLYWYQQILGQGPKLLIQFQNNGVVDDSQLPKDRFSAERLKGVDSTLKIQPAKLEDSAVYLCASSLVDRVPQQYFGPGTRLTVT.

The genes are TRBV2 and TRBJ1-4; D is uncertain. V lost 4 bases and J lost 7, with 16 bases in between. The CDR3 is made up of 15 amino acids. The germline V gene has CDR1 SNHLY and CDR2 FYNNEI. The CDR3 protein is CASSGSGSPGEKLFF. The CDR3, as DNA: TGTGCCAGCAGTGGGAGCGGGTCCCCGGGTGAAAAACTGTTTTTT.

This clone was observed a few times. The V gene is TRBV19, the J gene TRBJ2-3; 9 bases agree with TRBD1. The CDR3 is made up of 11 amino acids. CDR1 is LNHDA and CDR2 is SQIVND in the germline V gene (reference sequence). Trimming cost V 6 bases and J 9 bases; bases outside gene matches: 1. The CDR3, as DNA: TGTGCCAGTAGAGGACAGGGGACGCAGTATTTT. Its protein product is CASRGQGTQYF.

This clone was counted a single time. The V call is TRBV19, the J call TRBJ2-1, with D maybe TRBD1 (5 bases). The CDR3 has 15 amino acids. V lost 6 bases, J lost 0 bases, and 12 bases lay in between. CDR1 is LNHDA, CDR2 SQIVND, per germline (reference sequence). The CDR3 here is CASRYRYSSYNEQFF. The CDR3 DNA is TGTGCCAGTAGGTACAGGTATAGCTCCTACAATGAGCAGTTCTTC.

This chain links TRBV5-1 with TRBJ1-1; D call uncertain. Trimming pared 4 bases from V and 1 base from J, leaving 8 bases between. This CDR3 region has 13 residues. CDR1 is SGHRS, CDR2 YFSETQ, per germline. The DNA of the CDR3 is TGCGCCAGCAGCCCTTACAGGAACACTGAAGCTTTCTTT. It codes for CASSPYRNTEAFF. The entire variable domain, with the rest obtained from reference TRBV5-1 and TRBJ1-1, is as follows: KAGVTQTPRYLIKTRGQQVTLSCSPISGHRSVSWYQQTPGQGLQFLFEYFSETQRNKGNFPGRFSGRQFSNSRSEMNVSTLELGDSALYLCASSPYRNTEAFFGQGTRLTVV.

The chain combines TRBV28 with TRBJ2-1; D is unclear. Trimming took off 6 bases at V and 5 bases at J, with 8 bases between the two ends. The CDR3 contains 12 residues. Per the germline V gene, CDR1 is MDHEN and CDR2 is SYDVKM. The CDR3: CASSPPHNEQFF. In DNA form, the CDR3 reads TGTGCCAGCAGCCCCCCCCACAATGAGCAGTTCTTC.

V usage is TRBV19 and J usage is TRBJ2-5; weak D call: TRBD2 (5 bases). Trimming removed 2 bases at V and 4 bases at J, with 8 bases between. This CDR3 has 13 residues. From germline, CDR1 is LNHDA and CDR2 SQIVND (reference sequence). The CDR3 loop reads CASSISGGETQYF. For the CDR3, the DNA is TGTGCCAGTAGTATATCAGGAGGAGAGACCCAGTACTTC.

This chain joins TRBV9 and TRBJ2-1; TRBD2 agrees at 9 bases. The length of the CDR3 is 17 residues. In germline, CDR1 is SGDLS, CDR2 YYNGEE. The junction had 8 bases not matched to a gene; V was cut back by 0 bases and J by 4 bases. The CDR3 coding sequence is TGTGCCAGCAGCGTAGATTTCCTAGCGGGGCCTTACAATGAGCAGTTCTTC. Translation: CASSVDFLAGPYNEQFF.

The chain carries TRBV12-5 and TRBJ2-7; 9 positions match TRBD1. V gave up 3 bases and J gave up 1 base; unmatched junction bases: 1. CDR1 LGHNT and CDR2 FRNRAP come from the germline V gene. This CDR3 spans 14 amino acids. The CDR3 region has the DNA TGTGCTAGTGGTTTAGGACAGGGGTCCTACGAGCAGTACTTC. Translating gives CASGLGQGSYEQYF.

The chain joins TRBV14 to TRBJ1-5, with unresolved D. V dropped 1 base and J dropped 2 bases, with 3 bases sitting between them. Germline V gene data show CDR1 as SGHDN and CDR2 as FVKESK. This CDR3 has 13 amino acids. The chain's CDR3 is CASSQGGNQPQHF. In DNA, the CDR3 is TGTGCCAGCAGCCAAGGGGGCAATCAGCCCCAGCATTTT.

The gene calls are TRBV19 and TRBJ2-5; 9 bases match TRBD2. V was pared by 2 bases and J by 4 bases, with 5 bases of the junction left unmatched. Germline V gene sequence: CDR1 LNHDA, CDR2 SQIVND (reference sequence). The CDR3 runs 15 residues. In nucleotides, the CDR3 is TGTGCCAGTAGTATACGGCGGGGGGGTCTAGAGACCCAGTACTTC. Translation gives CASSIRRGGLETQYF.

The V gene is TRBV5-1, the J gene TRBJ2-3, with D perhaps being TRBD1 or TRBD2 (5 bases each). Trimming took off 8 bases at V and 2 bases at J, with 15 bases between the two ends. Germline loops: CDR1 SGHRS, CDR2 YFSETQ. CDR3 size: 14 residues. CDR3 in DNA: TGCGCCAGTAGTCGAGGGGCTCCCACAGATACGCAGTATTTT. Amino acid sequence: CASSRGAPTDTQYF.

V and J are TRBV7-3 and TRBJ2-7; no definite D call. V was clipped by 5 bases and J by 2 bases, with 7 bases between them. The length of the CDR3 is 12 residues. Germline CDR1 reads SGHTA; CDR2 reads FQGTGA. CDR3 bases: TGTGCCAGCAGCCCCTACCCCTACGAGCAGTACTTC. The encoded protein is CASSPYPYEQYF.

V is TRBV7-6 and J is TRBJ1-2; unclear D gene. Trimming pared 5 bases from V and 7 bases from J, leaving 26 bases between. Germline values: CDR1 SGHVS, CDR2 FNYEAQ. This CDR3 is 17 amino acids long. This chain's CDR3 is CASSGLVRSTGISGYTF. In DNA, the CDR3 is TGTGCCAGCAGCGGGCTTGTGAGATCCACGGGAATTAGTGGCTACACCTTC.

The chain has TRBV6-6 and TRBJ2-3; D is tentatively TRBD1 or TRBD2 (7 bases each). In germline, CDR1 is MNHNY, CDR2 SVGAGI (reference sequence). The CDR3 contains 13 residues. The V gene lost 10 bases and the J gene lost 6 bases, with 17 bases spanning the gap. In nucleotides, the CDR3 is TGTGCCATCGGACAGGCGGGGGACGATACGCAGTATTTT. Protein product: CAIGQAGDDTQYF.

V usage is TRBV15 and J usage is TRBJ2-3; perhaps D is TRBD1 or TRBD2 (6 bases each). This CDR3 is built from 14 residues. Germline V gene sequence: CDR1 LNHNV, CDR2 YYDKDF (reference sequence). Trimming cost V 6 bases and J 7 bases, with 17 bases left between them. The CDR3 spells CATRPPGAGNTQYF. The CDR3 nucleotides are TGTGCCACCAGGCCCCCGGGGGCGGGGAATACGCAGTATTTT.

The rearrangement joins TRBV7-8 to TRBJ1-5, with D uncertain. Trimming shortened V by 1 base and J by 9 bases, and 10 bases separated the two germline ends. The CDR3 spans 13 residues. Per the germline V gene, CDR1 is SGHVS and CDR2 is FQNEAQ. CDR3 protein: CASSLEGVLPQHF. The CDR3 DNA reads TGTGCCAGCAGCTTAGAAGGTGTTCTGCCCCAGCATTTT.

The chain is built from TRBV2 and TRBJ1-5, with TRBD1 matching over 9 bases. The CDR3 spans 16 residues. After removal of 6 bases from V and 1 base from J, the junction contained 7 bases not matched to a gene. The germline V gene encodes CDR1 SNHLY and CDR2 FYNNEI. As DNA, the CDR3 is TGTGCCAGCAGGCCGGGACAGGGAATAAGCAATCAGCCCCAGCATTTT. This codes for CASRPGQGISNQPQHF.

The chain uses TRBV19 and TRBJ1-3; D might be TRBD1 (5 bases). The CDR3 sequence is 15 residues long. Per the germline V gene, CDR1 is LNHDA and CDR2 is SQIVND (reference sequence). Trimming stripped 7 bases from V and 3 bases from J, with 16 bases between. The CDR3 reads CASTRPGTDGNTIYF. CDR3 nucleotides: TGTGCCAGTACCCGGCCAGGGACGGATGGAAACACCATATATTTT.

The chain links TRBV30 to TRBJ1-6; 8 bases line up with TRBD1. V lost 2 bases, J lost 14 bases, and 8 bases stayed unmatched. The V gene's germline CDR1 is GTSNPN and CDR2 SVGIG (reference sequence). The CDR3 runs 13 residues. The CDR3 is CAWSRTGPLALHF. The CDR3, as DNA: TGTGCCTGGAGTCGGACAGGGCCACTCGCCCTCCACTTT.